Below are 32 T cell receptor beta chains sequenced from a single sample in a study of T cells in pancreatic ductal adenocarcinoma. Generated by immunoSEQ multiplex PCR, the TCRdb table keeps only in-frame clones and is missing some. The sample consists of about 11,000 clones, 86% of them appearing once. Selected pancreatic ductal adenocarcinoma patients had undergone surgery without neoadjuvant therapy. What was sequenced was PBMCs. Receptor source: a human donor with pancreatic ductal adenocarcinoma.

This clone has a handful of counts. This chain uses TRBV11-2 with TRBJ1-1; no definite D call. This CDR3 spans 13 amino acids. In germline, CDR1 is SGHAT, CDR2 FQNNGV. Deletions cut 2 bases from V and 5 bases from J, with 9 bases between. The CDR3 DNA follows: TGTGCCAGCAGCTTAAGCACGGGGACTGAAGCTTTCTTT. It encodes CASSLSTGTEAFF.

CDR3 region: CATSRDVAFGGFF. CDR3 nucleotides: TGTGCCACCAGCAGAGATGTAGCTTTCGGGGGGTTCTTC. The J gene is TRBJ2-1, the V gene TRBV15; a possible D gene is TRBD2 (6 bases). The CDR3 has 13 residues. V gave up 0 bases and J gave up 15 bases, with 15 bases separating them. Germline V gene sequence: CDR1 LNHNV, CDR2 YYDKDF (reference sequence).

The chain recombines TRBV7-9 with TRBJ2-1; 8 bases map to TRBD2. CDR1 and CDR2 (germline): SEHNR, FQNEAQ (reference sequence). The CDR3 consists of 15 residues. The ends lost 5 bases at V and 8 bases at J; junction bases unmatched: 11. The CDR3: CASSTKGGGQDEQFF. CDR3 DNA: TGTGCCAGCAGCACGAAGGGCGGGGGGCAGGATGAGCAGTTCTTC.

The V gene is TRBV11-2, the J gene TRBJ1-5; D is unresolved. Germline CDR1 reads SGHAT; CDR2 reads FQNNGV. CDR3 size: 12 residues. V was trimmed by 0 bases and J by 3 bases, leaving 0 bases between them. The CDR3 DNA sequence: TGTGCCAGCAGCTTAGACAATCAGCCCCAGCATTTT. Its translation: CASSLDNQPQHF.

The chain recombines TRBV5-4 with TRBJ2-5, with 9 bases lining up with TRBD2. The germline V gene has CDR1 SGHNT and CDR2 YYREEE (reference sequence). V lost 0 bases to trimming and J lost 2 bases; unmatched junction nucleotides: 8. The CDR3 contains 17 residues. In nucleotides, the CDR3 is TGTGCCAGCAGCTTGGGTAGGCTAGCGGGGCTTCAAGAGACCCAGTACTTC. Its translation is CASSLGRLAGLQETQYF. The entire variable domain, with the rest obtained from reference TRBV5-4 and TRBJ2-5, is as follows: ETGVTQSPTHLIKTRGQQVTLRCSSQSGHNTVSWYQQALGQGPQFIFQYYREEENGRGNFPPRFSGLQFPNYSSELNVNALELDDSALYLCASSLGRLAGLQETQYFGPGTRLLVL.

V and J are TRBV29-1 and TRBJ2-7; D ambiguous. The V and J ends lost 4 bases and 3 bases respectively, with 7 bases between them. In germline, CDR1 is SQVTM, CDR2 ANQGSEA. CDR3 length: 11 amino acids. DNA for the CDR3: TGCAGCGTTGTTGTCCACTACGAGCAGTACTTC. It encodes CSVVVHYEQYF.

The chain combines TRBV7-7 with TRBJ2-1; TRBD2 aligns across 10 bases. Germline trimming cut 5 bases from V and 10 bases from J; bases unmatched to any gene: 11. The CDR3 is 15 amino acids. Germline V CDR1 and CDR2: SSHAT, FNYEAQ (reference sequence). The CDR3 DNA is TGTGCCAGCAGCCCAAACCCTAGCGGGAGTTCCGAGCAGTTCTTC. Translation gives CASSPNPSGSSEQFF.

The V and J genes are TRBV5-1 and TRBJ1-6, with 7 bases fitting TRBD1. J was trimmed by 3 bases and V by 2 bases; bases with no gene match: 5. This CDR3 contains 16 residues. CDR1 is SGHRS, CDR2 YFSETQ, per germline. CDR3 sequence (DNA): TGCGCCAGCAGCTTCGGACAGGCCTTCTATAATTCACCCCTCCACTTT. Protein product: CASSFGQAFYNSPLHF.

The chain joins TRBV10-3 to TRBJ2-7; possibly TRBD2 for D (6 bases). The CDR3 has 13 residues. Germline V gene lookup returns CDR1 ENHRY and CDR2 SYGVKD. Trimming left V 7 bases short and J 0 bases short, with 10 bases between. In DNA form, the CDR3 reads TGTGCCATCACTCCGGACTACTCCTACGAGCAGTACTTC. Translated: CAITPDYSYEQYF.

V gene TRBV2 combines with J gene TRBJ2-2, with D unresolved. The length of the CDR3 is 13 residues. The ends were cut back, 3 bases at V and 7 bases at J, with 9 bases in the middle. Germline loops: CDR1 SNHLY, CDR2 FYNNEI. The chain's CDR3 is CASSDEYGGELFF. The CDR3 region has the DNA TGTGCCAGCAGTGATGAATATGGCGGGGAGCTGTTTTTT.

This chain connects TRBV6-5 to TRBJ1-1; TRBD1 might be the D (5 bases). This CDR3 region has 16 residues. The germline V and J ends were trimmed by 0 bases and 4 bases, with 15 bases remaining between them. Germline V gene data show CDR1 as MNHEY and CDR2 as SVGAGI. CDR3 protein: CASSYSSGGSITEAFF. The CDR3 DNA reads as TGTGCCAGCAGTTACTCCAGCGGGGGATCGATCACTGAAGCTTTCTTT.

J is TRBJ2-6 and V is TRBV4-3, with D perhaps TRBD2 (5 bases). The CDR3 has 17 amino acids. The germline V and J ends were trimmed by 0 bases and 0 bases, with 9 bases remaining between them. Germline V lookup: CDR1 LGHNA, CDR2 YSLEER. In nucleotides, the CDR3 is TGCGCCAGCAGCCAAGAGGCACGGGACTCTGGGGCCAACGTCCTGACTTTC. Translating it yields CASSQEARDSGANVLTF.

This clone has more than one count but fewer than ten. This chain uses TRBV7-2 with TRBJ1-3; the D gene is possibly TRBD1 (6 bases). Germline assignment: CDR1 SGHTA and CDR2 FQGNSA. This CDR3 has 15 residues. Trimming stripped 1 base from V and 2 bases from J, with 9 bases between. The CDR3 reads CASSLGGGTGNTIYF. Here the CDR3 DNA reads TGTGCCAGCAGCTTAGGGGGGGGCACTGGAAACACCATATATTTT.

This chain links TRBV6-6 with TRBJ1-2; D call uncertain. V was pared by 8 bases and J by 3 bases, with 19 bases between. The CDR3 has 15 residues. Germline lookup yields CDR1 MNHNY and CDR2 SVGAGI (reference sequence). CDR3 sequence (DNA): TGTGCCAGCCTCTCCCAACACGCCTTCTACTATGGCTACACCTTC. This sequence encodes CASLSQHAFYYGYTF.

V usage is TRBV19 and J usage is TRBJ2-7; D gene ambiguous. CDR3 length: 14 residues. With 5 bases removed from V and 0 bases from J, the gap between germline ends came to 11 bases. Germline CDR1 is LNHDA and CDR2 is SQIVND (reference sequence). In DNA, the CDR3 is TGTGCCAGTAGTCCGGTGTTGTTCTCCTACGAGCAGTACTTC. Protein sequence: CASSPVLFSYEQYF.

The CDR3 spells CASSGASGGTDTQYF. CDR3 nucleotide sequence: TGTGCCAGCAGTGGTGCTAGCGGGGGGACAGATACGCAGTATTTT. The chain has TRBV2 and TRBJ2-3, with TRBD2 matching over 11 bases. V lost 4 bases to trimming and J lost 3 bases; unmatched junction nucleotides: 3. In germline, CDR1 is SNHLY, CDR2 FYNNEI. The CDR3 has 15 residues. Combining the CDR3 with reference TRBV2 and TRBJ2-3 gives the whole variable domain EPEVTQTPSHQVTQMGQEVILRCVPISNHLYFYWYRQILGQKVEFLVSFYNNEISEKSEIFDDQFSVERPDGSNFTLKIRSTKLEDSAMYFCASSGASGGTDTQYFGPGTRLTVL.

The genes are TRBV19 and TRBJ1-4; TRBD1 matches 9 bases. Trimming removed 5 bases from V and 4 bases from J; junction bases left unmatched: 8. The CDR3 extends over 16 amino acids. Germline assignment: CDR1 LNHDA and CDR2 SQIVND (reference sequence). The DNA for the CDR3 is TGTGCCAGTAGTTCCGGGACAGGGTTTCGTAATGAAAAACTGTTTTTT. Translation: CASSSGTGFRNEKLFF.

The CDR3 spells CASSPGTGETQYF. CDR3 DNA: TGTGCCAGCAGCCCCGGGACAGGAGAGACCCAGTACTTC. The gene calls are TRBV11-2 and TRBJ2-5, with 8 bases identical to TRBD1. The CDR3 extends over 13 amino acids. After removal of 5 bases from V and 4 bases from J, the junction contained 3 bases not matched to a gene. Germline CDR1 SGHAT, CDR2 FQNNGV.

The chain links TRBV7-3 to TRBJ1-1; D unclear. This CDR3 spans 13 amino acids. Germline loops: CDR1 SGHTA, CDR2 FQGTGA. Trimming pared 4 bases from V and 4 bases from J, leaving 10 bases between. CDR3 sequence (DNA): TGTGCCAGCAGCTCAGGCGGAGTCACTGAAGCTTTCTTT. Translation gives CASSSGGVTEAFF.

The chain uses TRBV21-1 and TRBJ2-5; no DNA check was done on the table's D call, TRBD2. TRBV21-1 corresponds to a pseudogene. The CDR3 extends over 18 amino acids. The CDR3 DNA reads as TGTGCCAGCAGCTGCGGCTACACCTCAACTAGGCACCGAGAGACCCAGTACTTC. This sequence encodes CASSCGYTSTRHRETQYF.

CDR3 coding DNA: TGCGCCCTTCCACCCAGGGGGCATCAGCCCCAGCATTTT. The encoded protein is CALPPRGHQPQHF. The rearrangement uses TRBV10-1 and TRBJ1-5; TRBD1 matches 8 bases. Trimming removed 11 bases from V and 5 bases from J; junction bases left unmatched: 8. The CDR3 consists of 13 residues. From germline, CDR1 is WNHNN and CDR2 SYGVQD (reference sequence).

The chain joins TRBV6-6 to TRBJ2-5; tentatively, D is TRBD2 (7 bases). V shed 6 bases and J shed 4 bases, with 15 bases lying between them. Germline V gene sequence: CDR1 MNHNY, CDR2 SVGAGI (reference sequence). The CDR3 runs 14 residues. The CDR3 here is CASSEGLGGETQYF. CDR3 DNA: TGTGCCAGCAGCGAAGGACTAGGGGGAGAGACCCAGTACTTC.

The V and J genes are TRBV19 and TRBJ2-3, with D perhaps TRBD1 (5 bases). With 1 base removed from V and 4 bases from J, the gap between germline ends came to 12 bases. The CDR3 is 15 residues long. The germline CDR1 and CDR2 sequences are LNHDA and SQIVND (reference sequence). As DNA, the CDR3 is TGTGCCAGTAGTATAGGCGACTCCAGGGCAGATACGCAGTATTTT. Its protein product is CASSIGDSRADTQYF. Full variable domain (missing parts from reference TRBV19 and TRBJ2-3): DGGITQSPKYLFRKEGQNVTLSCEQNLNHDAMYWYRQDPGQGLRLIYYSQIVNDFQKGDIAEGYSVSREKKESFPLTVTSAQKNPTAFYLCASSIGDSRADTQYFGPGTRLTVL.

The CDR3 bases are TGCGCCAGCAGCTTCATCGCAGGGGGAAATTCACCCCTCCACTTT. Translation gives CASSFIAGGNSPLHF. The rearrangement joins TRBV5-1 to TRBJ1-6, with 7 bases fitting TRBD1. The germline V gene encodes CDR1 SGHRS and CDR2 YFSETQ. CDR3 length: 15 residues. After removal of 2 bases from V and 7 bases from J, the junction contained 6 bases not matched to a gene.

The genes are TRBV6-1 and TRBJ2-3; 10 bases are a match to TRBD2. The CDR3 runs 15 residues. The germline CDR1 and CDR2 sequences are MNHNS and SASEGT. After removal of 3 bases from V and 5 bases from J, the junction contained 5 bases not matched to a gene. The CDR3 reads CASSELAGDRDTQYF. CDR3 DNA: TGTGCCAGCAGTGAGCTAGCGGGGGACAGAGATACGCAGTATTTT.

V usage is TRBV6-1 and J usage is TRBJ1-5, with 10 bases that match TRBD1. The V gene end was trimmed by 5 bases and the J gene end by 11 bases; junction bases not matched to a gene: 9. The CDR3 spans 14 residues. CDR1 is MNHNS, CDR2 SASEGT, per germline. CDR3 DNA: TGTGCCAGCAGTACCGGGACAGGGGAAATTGCCCAGCATTTT. This encodes CASSTGTGEIAQHF.

Comment on this clone: The sample contains more than one DNA sequence encoding this CDR3. The V and J genes are TRBV19 and TRBJ1-4; no clear D. CDR3 length equals 11 residues. Germline V lookup: CDR1 LNHDA, CDR2 SQIVND (reference sequence). V dropped 9 bases and J dropped 7 bases, with 9 bases sitting between them. The CDR3 here is CASGHSEKLFF. The CDR3 DNA follows: TGTGCCAGCGGGCACAGTGAAAAACTGTTTTTT.

The chain combines TRBV7-2 with TRBJ2-1, with TRBD2 identical over 8 bases. The junction had 17 bases not matched to a gene; V was cut back by 10 bases and J by 0 bases. The CDR3 spans 18 residues. From germline, CDR1 is SGHTA and CDR2 FQGNSA. The CDR3 sequence is CAINSGTRNPSSYNEQFF. In DNA form, the CDR3 reads TGTGCCATTAACTCCGGGACTAGGAACCCAAGCTCCTACAATGAGCAGTTCTTC.

The chain is built from TRBV28 and TRBJ2-7; no clear D. The V end was cut by 1 base, the J end by 9 bases, with 7 bases between. The CDR3 consists of 11 residues. Per germline, CDR1 MDHEN and CDR2 SYDVKM. The CDR3 protein is CASSLSGRQYF. The CDR3 bases are TGTGCCAGCAGTTTATCAGGCAGGCAGTACTTC.

V gene TRBV18 combines with J gene TRBJ2-7; 8 bases line up with TRBD2. V lost 3 bases and J lost 2; bases outside the gene matches: 3. The length of the CDR3 is 14 residues. Germline V gene sequence: CDR1 KGHSH, CDR2 LQKENI. The CDR3 DNA reads TGTGCCAGCTCACCGGGACTAGGTCCCTACGAGCAGTACTTC. Translating it yields CASSPGLGPYEQYF.

The chain joins TRBV4-3 to TRBJ2-4; D call uncertain. Trimming shortened V by 0 bases and J by 7 bases, and 13 bases separated the two germline ends. CDR1 is LGHNA and CDR2 is YSLEER in the germline V gene. The CDR3 runs to 15 residues. The DNA of the CDR3 is TGCGCCAGCAGCCAAGAGGTGGGTTTGGGGAACATTCAGTACTTC. This translates into CASSQEVGLGNIQYF.

This chain uses TRBV7-6 with TRBJ2-7, with 9 bases identical to TRBD1. V gave up 4 bases and J gave up 4 bases; unmatched junction bases: 8. The CDR3 is 15 amino acids. Germline CDR1 reads SGHVS; CDR2 reads FNYEAQ. DNA of the CDR3: TGTGCCAGCAGCTCCCTACAGGGGGCGAGTTACGAGCAGTACTTC. Translating gives CASSSLQGASYEQYF.